This TCR beta chain was sequenced during a study of T cell changes during pregnancy in multiple sclerosis. Germline CDR1 reads LGHNT; CDR2 reads FRNRAP. Trimming stripped 2 bases from V and 7 bases from J, with 11 bases between. CDR3 length equals 13 residues. Sequenced by immunoSEQ multiplex PCR; TCRdb stores in-frame clones only, minus some. This table has around 86,000 clones, 90% to 95% appearing once. The material sequenced was peripheral blood, taken in the first trimester of pregnancy. The rearrangement joins TRBV12-5 to TRBJ1-1; a weak D match, TRBD1 (5 bases). This sequence originates from a female donor with multiple sclerosis, enrolled in a pregnancy study. The CDR3 bases are TGTGCTAGTGGTTTGTTTCCGGGACTTGAAGCTTTCTTT. Protein sequence: CASGLFPGLEAFF.